This T cell receptor beta chain was sequenced for a study of T cell clones after liver transplantation. Study-wide context: Post-transplant blood was tracked for graft-donor-reactive T cell clones identified in a pre-transplant mixed lymphocyte reaction. As an antigen-independent comparator, third-party-reactive TCRbeta sequences came from pre-transplant mixed lymphocyte reactions. Standard immunosuppression, with no induction, continued until 12-24 months after transplant.

Study conclusions and caveats: Graft donor-reactive T cells may have migrated into the graft rather than being deleted.

The germline V and J ends were trimmed by 6 bases and 4 bases, with 8 bases remaining between them. Germline CDR1 MNHNS, CDR2 SASEGT. The CDR3 spans 12 residues. Sequenced by immunoSEQ multiplex PCR; TCRdb stores in-frame clones only, minus some. The sample yields more than 100,000 clones, under 90% seen once. Worth noting for this clone: Its antigen is undetermined.

The sequences come from CD4+ T cells from blood, collected around 48 months after liver transplant. V is TRBV6-1 and J is TRBJ2-3; D gene ambiguous. This clonotype originated in a human patient who received a liver transplant. Some of the T cells might come from the graft donor. The CDR3 coding sequence is TGTGCCAGCAGAGAGTCGGCAGATACGCAGTATTTT. It is translated as CASRESADTQYF.